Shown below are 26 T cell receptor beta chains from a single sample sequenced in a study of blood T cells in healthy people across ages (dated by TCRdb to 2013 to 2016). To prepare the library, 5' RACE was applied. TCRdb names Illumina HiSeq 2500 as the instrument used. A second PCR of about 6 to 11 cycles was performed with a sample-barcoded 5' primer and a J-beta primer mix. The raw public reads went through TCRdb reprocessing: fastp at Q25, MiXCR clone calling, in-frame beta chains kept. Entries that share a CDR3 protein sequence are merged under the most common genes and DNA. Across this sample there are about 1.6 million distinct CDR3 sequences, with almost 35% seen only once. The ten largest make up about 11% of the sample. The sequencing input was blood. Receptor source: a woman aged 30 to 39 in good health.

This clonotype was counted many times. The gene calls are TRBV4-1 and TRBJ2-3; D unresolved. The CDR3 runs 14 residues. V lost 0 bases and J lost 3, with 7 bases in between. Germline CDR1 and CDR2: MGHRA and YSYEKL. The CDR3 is CASSQDPTTDTQYF. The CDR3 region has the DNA TGCGCCAGCAGCCAAGACCCGACTACAGATACGCAGTATTTT.

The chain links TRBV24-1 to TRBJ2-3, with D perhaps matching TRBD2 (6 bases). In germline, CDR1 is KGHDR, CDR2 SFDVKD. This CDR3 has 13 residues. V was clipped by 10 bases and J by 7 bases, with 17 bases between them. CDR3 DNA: TGTGCCACTCAGGCCCCGGGGGAAAATACGCAGTATTTT. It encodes CATQAPGENTQYF.

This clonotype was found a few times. The CDR3 DNA is TGTGCCAGCAGTTACGGATCCTGGGAGACCCAGTACTTC. Amino acid sequence: CASSYGSWETQYF. The chain has TRBV6-2 or TRBV6-3 and TRBJ2-5; D is ambiguous. CDR3 size: 13 residues. The germline V gene encodes CDR1 MNHEY and CDR2 SVGEGT. Trimming removed 2 bases at V and 5 bases at J, with 9 bases between.

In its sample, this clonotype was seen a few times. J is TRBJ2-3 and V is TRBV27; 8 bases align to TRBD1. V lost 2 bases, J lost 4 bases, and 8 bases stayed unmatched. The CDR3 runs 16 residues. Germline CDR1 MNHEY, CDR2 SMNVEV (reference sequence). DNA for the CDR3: TGTGCCAGCAGTTTAATCGGACAGGGCGGATCAGATACGCAGTATTTT. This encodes CASSLIGQGGSDTQYF.

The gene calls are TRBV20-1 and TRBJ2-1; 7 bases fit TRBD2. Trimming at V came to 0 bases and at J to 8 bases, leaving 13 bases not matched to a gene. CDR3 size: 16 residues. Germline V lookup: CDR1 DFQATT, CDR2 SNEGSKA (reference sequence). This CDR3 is CSARDWSLAILDEQFF. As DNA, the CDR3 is TGCAGTGCTAGAGATTGGTCACTAGCGATCCTTGATGAGCAGTTCTTC.

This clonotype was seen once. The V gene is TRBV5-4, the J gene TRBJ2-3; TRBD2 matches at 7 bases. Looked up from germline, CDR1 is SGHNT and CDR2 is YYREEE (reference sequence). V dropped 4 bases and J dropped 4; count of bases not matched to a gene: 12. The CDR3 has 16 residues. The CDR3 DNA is TGTGCCAGCAGCCCTGGGGGAGGGGTCGGCGCAGATACGCAGTATTTT. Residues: CASSPGGGVGADTQYF.

DNA of the CDR3: TGTGCCAGCAACTGGGACAGCAACAACTATGGCTACACCTTC. This codes for CASNWDSNNYGYTF. The V call is TRBV5-6, the J call TRBJ1-2, with 7 bases fitting TRBD1. Germline V gene data show CDR1 as SGHDT and CDR2 as YYEEEE. The CDR3 totals 14 residues. After removal of 6 bases from V and 2 bases from J, the junction contained 7 bases not matched to a gene.

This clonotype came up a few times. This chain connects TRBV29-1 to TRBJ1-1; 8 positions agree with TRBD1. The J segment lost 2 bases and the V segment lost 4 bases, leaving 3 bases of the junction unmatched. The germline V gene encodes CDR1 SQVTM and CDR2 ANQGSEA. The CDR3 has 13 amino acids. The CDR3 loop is CSVARGRNTEAFF. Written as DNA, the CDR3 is TGCAGCGTTGCCAGGGGGCGAAACACTGAAGCTTTCTTT.

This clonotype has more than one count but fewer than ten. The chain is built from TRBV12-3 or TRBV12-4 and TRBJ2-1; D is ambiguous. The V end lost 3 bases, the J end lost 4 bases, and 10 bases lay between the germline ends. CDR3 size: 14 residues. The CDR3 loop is CASSFTPSYNEQFF. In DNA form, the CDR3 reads TGTGCCAGCAGTTTCACCCCGAGTTACAATGAGCAGTTCTTC.

The CDR3 region is CASSLVGQGRGTEAFF. The CDR3 nucleotides read TGCGCCAGCAGCTTGGTAGGACAGGGAAGGGGCACTGAAGCTTTCTTT. The chain recombines TRBV5-1 with TRBJ1-1; 8 bases are a match to TRBD1. Germline CDR1 is SGHRS and CDR2 is YFSETQ. The V gene end was trimmed by 0 bases and the J gene end by 4 bases; junction bases not matched to a gene: 8. This CDR3 has 16 amino acids.

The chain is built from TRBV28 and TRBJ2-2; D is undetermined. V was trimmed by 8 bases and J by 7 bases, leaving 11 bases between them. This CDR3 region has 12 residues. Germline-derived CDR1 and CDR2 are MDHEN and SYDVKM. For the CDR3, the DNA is TGTGCCAGCTTACTGGGCGGCGGGGAGCTGTTTTTT. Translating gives CASLLGGGELFF.

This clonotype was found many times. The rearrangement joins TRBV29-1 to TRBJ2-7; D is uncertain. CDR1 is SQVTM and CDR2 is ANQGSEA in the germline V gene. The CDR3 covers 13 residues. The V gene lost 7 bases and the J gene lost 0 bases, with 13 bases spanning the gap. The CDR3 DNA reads TGCAGCGCTGTAAGGCAGAGCTCCTACGAGCAGTACTTC. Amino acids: CSAVRQSSYEQYF.

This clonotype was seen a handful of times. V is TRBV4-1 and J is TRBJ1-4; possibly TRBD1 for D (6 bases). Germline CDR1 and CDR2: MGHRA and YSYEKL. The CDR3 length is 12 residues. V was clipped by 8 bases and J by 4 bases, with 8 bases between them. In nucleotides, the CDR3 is TGCGCCAGCCAACAGGGTAATGAAAAACTGTTTTTT. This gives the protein CASQQGNEKLFF.

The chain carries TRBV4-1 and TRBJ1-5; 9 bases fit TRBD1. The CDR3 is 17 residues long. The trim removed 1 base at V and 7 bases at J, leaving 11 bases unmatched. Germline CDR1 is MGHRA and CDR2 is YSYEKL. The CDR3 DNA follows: TGCGCCAGCAGCCAAGGCCCAGGAAGGACAGGGGAACAGCCCCAGCATTTT. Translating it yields CASSQGPGRTGEQPQHF.

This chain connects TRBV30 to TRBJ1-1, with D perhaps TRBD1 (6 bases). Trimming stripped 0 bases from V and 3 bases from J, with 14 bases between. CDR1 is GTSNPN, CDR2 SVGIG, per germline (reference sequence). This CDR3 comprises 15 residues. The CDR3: CAWSVRPEGDTEAFF. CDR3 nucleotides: TGTGCCTGGAGTGTACGCCCGGAGGGGGACACTGAAGCTTTCTTT.

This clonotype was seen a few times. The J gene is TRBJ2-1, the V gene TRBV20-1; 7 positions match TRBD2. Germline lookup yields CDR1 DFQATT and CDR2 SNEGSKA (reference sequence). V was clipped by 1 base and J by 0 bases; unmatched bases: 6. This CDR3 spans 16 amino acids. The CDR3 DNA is TGCAGTGCTAGAGTGGCTAGCGGAGCCTCCTACAATGAGCAGTTCTTC. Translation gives CSARVASGASYNEQFF.

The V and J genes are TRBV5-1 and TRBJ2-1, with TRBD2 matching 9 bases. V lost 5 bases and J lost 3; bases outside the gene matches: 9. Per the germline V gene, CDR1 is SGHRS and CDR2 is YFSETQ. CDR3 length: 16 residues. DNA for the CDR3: TGCGCCAGCAGGAATAGGGCGGGGGGGTTCTACAATGAGCAGTTCTTC. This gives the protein CASRNRAGGFYNEQFF.

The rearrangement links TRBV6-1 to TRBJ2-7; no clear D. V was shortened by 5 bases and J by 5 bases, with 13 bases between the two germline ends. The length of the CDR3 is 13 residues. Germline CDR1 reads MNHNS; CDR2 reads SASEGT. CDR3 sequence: CASSFTPPHEQYF. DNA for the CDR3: TGTGCCAGCAGTTTTACACCTCCCCACGAGCAGTACTTC.

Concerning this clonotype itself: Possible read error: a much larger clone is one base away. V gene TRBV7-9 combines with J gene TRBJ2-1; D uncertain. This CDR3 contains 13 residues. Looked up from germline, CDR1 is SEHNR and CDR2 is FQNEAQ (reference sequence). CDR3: CSSSPTGGDEQFF. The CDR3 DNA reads TGTTCCAGCAGCCCCACGGGTGGGGATGAGCAGTTCTTC.

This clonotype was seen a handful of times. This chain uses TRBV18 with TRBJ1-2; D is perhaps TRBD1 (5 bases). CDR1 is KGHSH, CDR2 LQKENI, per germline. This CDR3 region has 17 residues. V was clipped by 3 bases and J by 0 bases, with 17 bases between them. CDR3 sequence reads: CASSPGPTLSSNYGYTF. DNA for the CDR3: TGTGCCAGCTCACCGGGACCCACTCTAAGCTCTAACTATGGCTACACCTTC.

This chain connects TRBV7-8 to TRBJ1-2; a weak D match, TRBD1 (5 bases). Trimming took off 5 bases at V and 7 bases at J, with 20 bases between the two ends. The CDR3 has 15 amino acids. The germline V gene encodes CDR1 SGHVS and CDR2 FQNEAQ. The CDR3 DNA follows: TGTGCCAGCAGCCAAAGCGGTATTGGGGGATTTGGCTACACCTTC. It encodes CASSQSGIGGFGYTF.

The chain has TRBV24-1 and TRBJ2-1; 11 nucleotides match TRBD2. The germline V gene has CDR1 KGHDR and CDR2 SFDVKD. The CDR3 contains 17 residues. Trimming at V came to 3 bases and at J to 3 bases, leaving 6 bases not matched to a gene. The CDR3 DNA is TGTGCCACCAGTGATCCTTCGGGACTAGCGGACTACAATGAGCAGTTCTTC. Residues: CATSDPSGLADYNEQFF.

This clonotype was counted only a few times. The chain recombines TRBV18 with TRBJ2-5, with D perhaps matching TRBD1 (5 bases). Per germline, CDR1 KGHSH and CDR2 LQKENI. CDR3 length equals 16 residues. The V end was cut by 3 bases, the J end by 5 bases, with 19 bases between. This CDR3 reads CASSPRTRAGSETQYF. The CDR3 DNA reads TGTGCCAGCTCACCTAGGACAAGGGCCGGGTCGGAGACCCAGTACTTC.

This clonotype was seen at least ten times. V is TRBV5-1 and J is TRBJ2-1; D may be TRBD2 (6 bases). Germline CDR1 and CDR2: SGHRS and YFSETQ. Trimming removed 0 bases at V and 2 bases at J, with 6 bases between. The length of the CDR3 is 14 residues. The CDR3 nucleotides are TGCGCCAGCAGCTTGGTAGCGGCCTACAATGAGCAGTTCTTC. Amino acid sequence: CASSLVAAYNEQFF. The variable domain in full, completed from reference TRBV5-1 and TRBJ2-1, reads KAGVTQTPRYLIKTRGQQVTLSCSPISGHRSVSWYQQTPGQGLQFLFEYFSETQRNKGNFPGRFSGRQFSNSRSEMNVSTLELGDSALYLCASSLVAAYNEQFFGPGTRLTVL.

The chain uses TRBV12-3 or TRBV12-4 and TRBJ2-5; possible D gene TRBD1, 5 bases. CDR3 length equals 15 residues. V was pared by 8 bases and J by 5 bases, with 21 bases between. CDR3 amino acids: CASGSRGRVPETQYF. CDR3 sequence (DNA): TGTGCCAGCGGTTCTAGGGGTCGCGTCCCGGAGACCCAGTACTTC.

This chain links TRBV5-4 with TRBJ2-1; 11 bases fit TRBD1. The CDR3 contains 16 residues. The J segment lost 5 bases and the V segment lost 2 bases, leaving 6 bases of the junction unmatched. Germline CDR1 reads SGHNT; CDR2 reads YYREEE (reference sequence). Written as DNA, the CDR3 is TGTGCCAGCAGCTTTGAACCGGGACAGGGGGACAATGAGCAGTTCTTC. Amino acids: CASSFEPGQGDNEQFF.